This TCR beta chain stems from a study of blood T cell repertoires in COVID-19. On the study more broadly: The samples span acute and convalescent COVID-19 from the United States, Italy and Spain.

Participants' own reports of clinical history determined their cohort assignment. With 6 bases clipped from V and 3 bases from J, the junction kept 6 bases outside the gene matches. Germline CDR1 MNHEY, CDR2 SVGEGT. This CDR3 contains 17 residues. This clone was observed a handful of times. The authors' processing: It was from reference gene primer amplification that nucleated cell counts were estimated. Here immunoSEQ multiplex PCR was the method, and the copy in TCRdb shows in-frame clones only, minus some. V, J and clone size reflect that table, while D and trimming were determined from the DNA. The top ten clones hold approximately 9.3% of a sample with around 390,000 clones, approximately 90% of them seen once.

The source of this sequence is a woman aged 50 to 60 who had recovered from COVID-19. The chain couples TRBV6-2 or TRBV6-3 to TRBJ2-1; the match to TRBD2 covers 15 bases. The sequenced sample was PBMCs or T cells enriched from blood (not recorded which). CDR3 bases: TGTGCCAGCAGCTCCGGACTAGCGGGGGGGTACTACAATGAGCAGTTCTTC. Its protein is CASSSGLAGGYYNEQFF.